What follows are 12 T cell receptor beta chains derived from one specimen sequenced in a study of vaccination and CD4 T cells after COVID-19. Which antigens these TCRs recognize remains unknown. Cultured CD4+ T cell DNA was sequenced using the Oncomine TCR Beta short-read assay. TCRdb itself ran the PCR reads through MiXCR, one entry per CDR3 protein. The sample includes some 13,000 distinct CDR3 sequences, under 55% seen only once; the top ten take about 20%. The treatment was: roughly 11-day PBMC culture with coronavirus spike peptide pools or control peptides (ViraFEST assay). The input for sequencing was CD4+ T cells from blood, cultured in vitro, taken before SARS-CoV-2 vaccination. These receptors were obtained from a human donor who had recovered from COVID-19.

The chain recombines TRBV6-2 or TRBV6-3 with TRBJ2-3; D unresolved. Germline V lookup: CDR1 MNHEY, CDR2 SVGEGT. The germline V and J ends were trimmed by 5 bases and 13 bases, with 16 bases remaining between them. The CDR3 loop spans 12 amino acids. DNA for the CDR3: TGTGCCAGCAGTGAGGCAACGGACCCGAAGTATTTT. Translation gives CASSEATDPKYF.

This chain connects TRBV2 to TRBJ1-5; TRBD1 might be the D (5 bases). The V gene lost 6 bases and the J gene lost 2 bases, with 14 bases spanning the gap. The germline V gene has CDR1 SNHLY and CDR2 FYNNEI. The CDR3 has 15 amino acids. The DNA of the CDR3 is TGTGCCAGCAGGAGGGCCCAGGGAGGCAATCAGCCCCAGCATTTT. Translating it yields CASRRAQGGNQPQHF.

This rearrangement joins TRBV11-1 to TRBJ1-6; the D is unclear. CDR1 and CDR2 from the germline V gene are SGHAT and FQDESV (reference sequence). The CDR3 runs 13 residues. The V and J ends lost 4 bases and 0 bases respectively, with 1 base between them. CDR3 DNA: TGTGCCAGCAGCTCCTCCTATAATTCACCCCTCCACTTT. It yields the protein CASSSSYNSPLHF.

V gene TRBV5-6 combines with J gene TRBJ2-7; no clear D. The germline V and J ends were trimmed by 3 bases and 0 bases, with 13 bases remaining between them. CDR1 SGHDT and CDR2 YYEEEE come from the germline V gene. The CDR3 has 15 amino acids. CDR3 nucleotide sequence: TGTGCCAGCAGCTCCCTGAGGCGGCGCTCCTACGAGCAGTACTTC. Encoded protein: CASSSLRRRSYEQYF.

This chain joins TRBV20-1 and TRBJ2-3, with D perhaps given as TRBD1 or TRBD2 (5 bases each). The CDR3 consists of 14 residues. Germline loops: CDR1 DFQATT, CDR2 SNEGSKA (reference sequence). Trimming stripped 3 bases from V and 0 bases from J, with 10 bases between. The DNA for the CDR3 is TGCAGTGCTAGCGGGACCTCTAGCACAGATACGCAGTATTTT. It is translated as CSASGTSSTDTQYF.

The chain links TRBV7-2 to TRBJ1-2; TRBD1 might be the D (5 bases). CDR1 SGHTA and CDR2 FQGNSA come from the germline V gene. V was pared by 6 bases and J by 4 bases, with 9 bases between. The CDR3 totals 12 residues. CDR3 protein: CASRQTAYGYTF. The CDR3 nucleotides read TGTGCCAGCAGACAGACAGCCTATGGCTACACCTTC.

V gene TRBV10-3 combines with J gene TRBJ2-2; the D is unclear. V was cut by 5 bases and J by 8 bases, with 6 bases left in between. Germline V gives CDR1 ENHRY, CDR2 SYGVKD. The CDR3 has 11 amino acids. The CDR3, as DNA: TGTGCCATCAGTCAGACTGGGGAGCTGTTTTTT. Its translation: CAISQTGELFF.

The chain uses TRBV27 and TRBJ2-1; D is ambiguous. Germline V lookup: CDR1 MNHEY, CDR2 SMNVEV (reference sequence). CDR3 size: 15 residues. V was pared by 6 bases and J by 5 bases, with 17 bases between. The CDR3 loop is CASSLEWAGNNEQFF. CDR3 bases: TGTGCCAGCAGCTTGGAATGGGCTGGAAACAATGAGCAGTTCTTC.

The chain combines TRBV6-1 with TRBJ2-6, with a tentative D call TRBD1 (6 bases). This CDR3 contains 14 residues. V dropped 6 bases and J dropped 4 bases, with 10 bases sitting between them. Germline-derived CDR1 and CDR2 are MNHNS and SASEGT. The CDR3 bases are TGTGCCAGCAGCAGGGGTACGGGGGCCAACGTCCTGACTTTC. This sequence encodes CASSRGTGANVLTF.

V usage is TRBV2 and J usage is TRBJ1-2; 7 nucleotides line up with TRBD1. This CDR3 is 12 amino acids long. The germline gives CDR1 SNHLY, CDR2 FYNNEI. V was clipped by 7 bases and J by 5 bases; unmatched bases: 4. CDR3 sequence: CASTGQVYGYTF. CDR3 in DNA: TGTGCCAGCACCGGACAGGTTTATGGCTACACCTTC.

This clonotype was observed a few times. The genes are TRBV7-9 and TRBJ2-2, with TRBD2 matching over 14 bases. This CDR3 has 16 residues. The V gene end was trimmed by 3 bases and the J gene end by 8 bases; junction bases not matched to a gene: 5. CDR1 and CDR2 from the germline V gene are SEHNR and FQNEAQ (reference sequence). CDR3 in DNA: TGTGCCAGCAGCTTGGGACTAGCGGGAGTTCAGGGGGAGCTGTTTTTT. Translation gives CASSLGLAGVQGELFF.

This clonotype is judged medium-sized. The chain couples TRBV20-1 to TRBJ1-1, with D possibly matching TRBD1 (6 bases). Trimming pared 2 bases from V and 5 bases from J, leaving 12 bases between. The germline gives CDR1 DFQATT, CDR2 SNEGSKA (reference sequence). This CDR3 has 13 amino acids. CDR3 protein: CSARPTGRTEAFF. In DNA form, the CDR3 reads TGCAGTGCTAGACCCACAGGGAGGACTGAAGCTTTCTTT.